This T cell receptor beta chain was sequenced during a study of vaccination and CD4 T cells after COVID-19. Oncomine TCR Beta short-read sequencing was applied to DNA from cultured CD4+ T cells. The genomic DNA was obtained from cultured CD4+ T cells by extraction with the QIAamp micro DNA kit. TCRdb independently ran MiXCR on the PCR reads; one entry per CDR3 protein. Found here are about 7,800 distinct CDR3 sequences, roughly 50% of them singletons; the top ten hold approximately 29%. Details on this clonotype: The antigen remains unidentified.

Treatment: approximately 10-day PBMC culture with coronavirus spike peptide pools or control peptides (ViraFEST assay). In the ViraFEST assay, peptide-pool expansion preceded TCR sequencing of expanded clonotypes. The CDR3 totals 15 residues. Germline values: CDR1 SEHNR, CDR2 FQNEAQ (reference sequence). The J segment lost 5 bases and the V segment lost 5 bases, leaving 6 bases of the junction unmatched. Material: CD4+ T cells from blood, cultured in vitro. The TCR originated in a human donor who had recovered from COVID-19. V is TRBV7-9 and J is TRBJ2-5; TRBD1 aligns across 12 bases. This CDR3 reads CASSPGDRGPETQYF. CDR3 sequence (DNA): TGTGCCAGCAGCCCCGGGGACAGGGGGCCGGAGACCCAGTACTTC.